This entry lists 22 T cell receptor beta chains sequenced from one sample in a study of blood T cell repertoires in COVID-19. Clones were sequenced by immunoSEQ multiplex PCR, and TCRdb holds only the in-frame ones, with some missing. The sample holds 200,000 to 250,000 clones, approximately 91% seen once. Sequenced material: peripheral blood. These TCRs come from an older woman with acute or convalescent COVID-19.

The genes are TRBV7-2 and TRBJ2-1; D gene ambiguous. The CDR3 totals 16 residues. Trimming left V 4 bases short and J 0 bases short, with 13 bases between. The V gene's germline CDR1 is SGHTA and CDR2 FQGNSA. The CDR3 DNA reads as TGTGCCAGCAGCTCCAAATCTGTGAGCTCCTACAATGAGCAGTTCTTC. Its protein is CASSSKSVSSYNEQFF. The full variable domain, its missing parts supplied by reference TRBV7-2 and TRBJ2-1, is GAGVSQSPSNKVTEKGKDVELRCDPISGHTALYWYRQSLGQGLEFLIYFQGNSAPDKSGLPSDRFSAERTGGSVSTLTIQRTQQEDSAVYLCASSSKSVSSYNEQFFGPGTRLTVL.

The CDR3 sequence: CASSSAGHNSPLHF. The CDR3 coding sequence is TGTGCCAGCAGTTCGGCAGGGCATAATTCACCCCTCCACTTT. The V call is TRBV6-1, the J call TRBJ1-6; maybe TRBD1 (5 bases). The germline CDR1 and CDR2 sequences are MNHNS and SASEGT. CDR3 length: 14 amino acids. V lost 5 bases and J 5 bases, leaving 10 bases between the germline ends.

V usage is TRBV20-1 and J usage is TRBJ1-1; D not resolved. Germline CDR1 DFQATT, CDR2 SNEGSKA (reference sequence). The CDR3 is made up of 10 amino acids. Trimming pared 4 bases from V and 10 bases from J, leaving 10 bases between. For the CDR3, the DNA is TGCAGTGCTACGCGCGGCGGAGCTTTCTTT. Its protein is CSATRGGAFF.

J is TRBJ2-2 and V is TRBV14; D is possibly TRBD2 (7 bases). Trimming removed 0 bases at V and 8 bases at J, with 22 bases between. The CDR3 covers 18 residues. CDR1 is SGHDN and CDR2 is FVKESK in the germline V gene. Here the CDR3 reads CASSQDERLRGLNGELFF. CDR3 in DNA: TGTGCCAGCAGCCAAGATGAAAGGTTGCGGGGGCTCAATGGGGAGCTGTTTTTT.

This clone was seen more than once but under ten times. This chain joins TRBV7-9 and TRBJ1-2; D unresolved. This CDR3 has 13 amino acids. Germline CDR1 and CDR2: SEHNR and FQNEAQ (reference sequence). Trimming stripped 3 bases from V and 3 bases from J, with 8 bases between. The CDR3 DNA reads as TGTGCCAGCAGCTTGCGGCAAGACTATGGCTACACCTTC. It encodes CASSLRQDYGYTF.

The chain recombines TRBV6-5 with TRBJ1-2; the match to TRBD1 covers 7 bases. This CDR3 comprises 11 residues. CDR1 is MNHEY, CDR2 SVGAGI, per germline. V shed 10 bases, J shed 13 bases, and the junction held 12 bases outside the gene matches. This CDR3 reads CATNPGTAFTF. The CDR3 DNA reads TGTGCCACCAACCCAGGGACAGCCTTCACCTTC.

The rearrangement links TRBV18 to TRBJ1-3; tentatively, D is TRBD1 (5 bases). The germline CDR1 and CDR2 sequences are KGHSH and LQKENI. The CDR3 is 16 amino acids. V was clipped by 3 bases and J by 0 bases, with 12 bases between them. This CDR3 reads CASSPLRTNSGNTIYF. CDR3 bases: TGTGCCAGCTCACCGCTAAGGACAAACTCTGGAAACACCATATATTTT. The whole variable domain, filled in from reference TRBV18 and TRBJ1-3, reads NAGVMQNPRHLVRRRGQEARLRCSPMKGHSHVYWYRQLPEEGLKFMVYLQKENIIDESGMPKERFSAEFPKEGPSILRIQQVVRGDSAAYFCASSPLRTNSGNTIYFGEGSWLTVV.

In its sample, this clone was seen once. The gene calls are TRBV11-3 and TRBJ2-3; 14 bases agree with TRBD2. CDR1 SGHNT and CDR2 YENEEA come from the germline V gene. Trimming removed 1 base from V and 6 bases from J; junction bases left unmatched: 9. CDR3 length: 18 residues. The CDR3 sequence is CASSLATPGLAGADTQYF. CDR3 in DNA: TGTGCCAGCAGCTTAGCCACTCCGGGACTAGCGGGAGCGGATACGCAGTATTTT. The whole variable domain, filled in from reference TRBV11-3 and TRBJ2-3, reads EAGVVQSPRYKIIEKKQPVAFWCNPISGHNTLYWYLQNLGQGPELLIRYENEEAVDDSQLPKDRFSAERLKGVDSTLKIQPAELGDSAVYLCASSLATPGLAGADTQYFGPGTRLTVL.

The CDR3 loop reads CASSLARAPFGTDTQYF. CDR3 nucleotides: TGTGCCAGCAGCTTAGCCCGAGCACCGTTCGGTACAGATACGCAGTATTTT. The rearrangement links TRBV7-8 to TRBJ2-3; D gene unclear. Germline V gene sequence: CDR1 SGHVS, CDR2 FQNEAQ. V was shortened by 0 bases and J by 3 bases, with 16 bases between the two germline ends. This CDR3 contains 17 residues.

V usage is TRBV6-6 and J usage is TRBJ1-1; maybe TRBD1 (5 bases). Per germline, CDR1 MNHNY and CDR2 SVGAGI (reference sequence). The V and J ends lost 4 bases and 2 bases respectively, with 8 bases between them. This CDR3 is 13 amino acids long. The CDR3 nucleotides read TGTGCCAGCAGTTCCAGGGATAACACTGAAGCTTTCTTT. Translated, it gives CASSSRDNTEAFF.

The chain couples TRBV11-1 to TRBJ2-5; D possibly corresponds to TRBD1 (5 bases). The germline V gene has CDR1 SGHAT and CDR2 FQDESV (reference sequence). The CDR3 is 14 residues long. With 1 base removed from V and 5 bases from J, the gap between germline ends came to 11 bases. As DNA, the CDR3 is TGTGCCAGCAGCTTAGGAGCAGGGTGGGAGACCCAGTACTTC. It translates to CASSLGAGWETQYF.

CDR3 coding DNA: TGTGCCAGCTCACAAACAGGACAGACAAGCTATGGCTACACCTTC. It translates to CASSQTGQTSYGYTF. The chain combines TRBV18 with TRBJ1-2; possible D gene TRBD1, 6 bases. Germline CDR1 and CDR2: KGHSH and LQKENI. The CDR3 extends over 15 amino acids. Trimming removed 4 bases from V and 4 bases from J, with 16 bases in between. The full variable domain, in which reference TRBV18 and TRBJ1-2 provide the parts outside the CDR3, is NAGVMQNPRHLVRRRGQEARLRCSPMKGHSHVYWYRQLPEEGLKFMVYLQKENIIDESGMPKERFSAEFPKEGPSILRIQQVVRGDSAAYFCASSQTGQTSYGYTFGSGTRLTVV.

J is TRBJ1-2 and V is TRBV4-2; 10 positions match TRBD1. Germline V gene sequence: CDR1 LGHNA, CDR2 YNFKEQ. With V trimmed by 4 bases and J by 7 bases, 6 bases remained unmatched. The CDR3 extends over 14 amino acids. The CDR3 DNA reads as TGTGCCAGCAGCCCCTGGGACAGGGGATTTGGCTACACCTTC. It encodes CASSPWDRGFGYTF.

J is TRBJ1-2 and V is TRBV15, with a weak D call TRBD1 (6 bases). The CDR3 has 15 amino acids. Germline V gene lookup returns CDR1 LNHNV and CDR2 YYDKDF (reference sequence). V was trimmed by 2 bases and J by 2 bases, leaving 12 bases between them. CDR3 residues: CATSRPSQGNYGYTF. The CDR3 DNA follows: TGTGCCACCAGCAGACCTTCACAGGGAAACTATGGCTACACCTTC.

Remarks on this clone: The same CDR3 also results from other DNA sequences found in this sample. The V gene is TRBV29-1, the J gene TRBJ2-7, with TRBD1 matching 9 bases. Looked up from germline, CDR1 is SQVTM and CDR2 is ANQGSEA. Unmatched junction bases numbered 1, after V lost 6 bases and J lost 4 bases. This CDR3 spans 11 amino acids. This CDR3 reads CSVTGGYEQYF. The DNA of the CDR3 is TGCAGCGTGACAGGGGGATACGAGCAGTACTTC.

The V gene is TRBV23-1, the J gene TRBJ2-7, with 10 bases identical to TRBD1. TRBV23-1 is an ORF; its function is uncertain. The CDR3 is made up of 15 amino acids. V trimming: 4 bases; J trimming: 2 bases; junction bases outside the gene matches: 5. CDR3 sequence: CASSPRTGGTYEQYF. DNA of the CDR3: TGCGCCAGCAGTCCCCGGACAGGGGGGACCTACGAGCAGTACTTC.

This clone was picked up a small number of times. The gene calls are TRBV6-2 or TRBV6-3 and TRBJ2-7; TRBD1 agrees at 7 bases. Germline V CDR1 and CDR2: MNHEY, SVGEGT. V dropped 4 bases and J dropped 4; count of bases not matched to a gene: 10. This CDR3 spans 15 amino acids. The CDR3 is CASSWRQGAPYEQYF. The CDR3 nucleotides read TGTGCCAGCAGTTGGAGACAGGGCGCCCCTTACGAGCAGTACTTC.

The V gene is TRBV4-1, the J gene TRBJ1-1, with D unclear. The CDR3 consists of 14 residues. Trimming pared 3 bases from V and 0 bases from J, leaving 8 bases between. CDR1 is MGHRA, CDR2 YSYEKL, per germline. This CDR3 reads CASSQPTMNTEAFF. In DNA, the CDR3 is TGCGCCAGCAGCCAGCCTACCATGAACACTGAAGCTTTCTTT.

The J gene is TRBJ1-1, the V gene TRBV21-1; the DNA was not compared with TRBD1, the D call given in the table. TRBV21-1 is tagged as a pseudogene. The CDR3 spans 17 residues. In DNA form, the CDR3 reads TGTGCCAGCAGCAAAGGGGACAGGGGGCCTGGGAACACTGAAGCTTTCTTT. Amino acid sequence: CASSKGDRGPGNTEAFF.

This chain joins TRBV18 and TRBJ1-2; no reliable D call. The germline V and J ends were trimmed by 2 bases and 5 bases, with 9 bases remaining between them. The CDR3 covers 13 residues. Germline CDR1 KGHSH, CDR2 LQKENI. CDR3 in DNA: TGTGCCAGCTCACCAGGGCCGCGATATGGCTACACCTTC. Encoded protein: CASSPGPRYGYTF.

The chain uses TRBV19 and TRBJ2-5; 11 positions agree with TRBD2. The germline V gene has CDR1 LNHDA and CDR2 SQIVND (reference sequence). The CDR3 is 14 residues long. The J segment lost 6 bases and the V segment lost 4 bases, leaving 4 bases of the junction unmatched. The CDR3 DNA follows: TGTGCCAGTAGTAGGGCTAGCGGGGGGCAGACCCAGTACTTC. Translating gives CASSRASGGQTQYF.

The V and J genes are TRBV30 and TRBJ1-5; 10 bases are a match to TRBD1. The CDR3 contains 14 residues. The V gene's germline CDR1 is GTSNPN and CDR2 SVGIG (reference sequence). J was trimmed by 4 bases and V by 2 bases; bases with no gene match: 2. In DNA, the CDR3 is TGTGCCTGGAGTCCGGGACAGGGGAATCAGCCCCAGCATTTT. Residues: CAWSPGQGNQPQHF.